The next 25 T cell receptor beta chains were all read from a single sample in a study of T cell clusters in autoimmune cytopenias (dated by TCRdb to between 2017 and 2020). Each sample's TRB amplification started from 200 to 300 ng of peripheral blood genomic DNA, which corresponds to approximately 37,500 genome equivalents. Sequencing was performed on an Illumina MiSeq. TRB rearrangements were amplified by multiplex PCR using a touch-down protocol with TRB-A and TRB-B primer pools mixed in one tube. The reads underwent TCRdb reprocessing, giving one record for each CDR3 protein sequence and no DNA. This sample's table contains over 10,000 distinct CDR3 sequences. The ten largest clones capture 23% of the sample. These data are also associated with another study on T cell repertoires in aging, cancer and after chemotherapy.

The sample comprised peripheral blood. The source is a human donor in good health.

V usage is TRBV6-6 and J usage is TRBJ1-1; TCRdb's D call, TRBD1, is unchecked because there is no DNA. The CDR3 sequence is 13 residues long. CDR1 and CDR2 from the germline V gene are MNHNY and SVGAGI (reference sequence). The chain's CDR3 is CASYRVPHTEAFF.

The chain combines TRBV5-1 with TRBJ2-2. The V gene's germline CDR1 is SGHRS and CDR2 YFSETQ. The CDR3 is 13 residues long. The CDR3 sequence: CASSLGSTGELFF.

The V gene is TRBV12-3 or TRBV12-4, the J gene TRBJ2-7; the D gene TCRdb calls, TRBD2, cannot be checked with no DNA. The CDR3 totals 14 residues. The CDR3 reads CASSLAGRVGEQYF.

The chain combines TRBV12-3 or TRBV12-4 with TRBJ1-4. The CDR3 consists of 15 residues. CDR3 protein: CASRGLSATNEKLFF.

The chain combines TRBV12-3 or TRBV12-4 with TRBJ1-1; TCRdb gives TRBD1 as the D gene, but with no DNA this cannot be confirmed. This CDR3 comprises 17 residues. The CDR3 region is CASSSELGGAMNTEAFF.

This sequence joins TRBV7-2 and TRBJ2-5; TCRdb's D call of TRBD2 is untestable without DNA. CDR3 length equals 15 residues. Germline V gives CDR1 SGHTA, CDR2 FQGNSA. The CDR3 region is CASSLGLAEQETQYF.

The V gene is TRBV11-3, the J gene TRBJ2-7; TCRdb proposes TRBD1, but this gene call is untestable without DNA. The CDR3 is 13 amino acids. In germline, CDR1 is SGHNT, CDR2 YENEEA. Here the CDR3 reads CASSLRGVYEQYF. Full variable domain (missing parts from reference TRBV11-3 and TRBJ2-7): EAGVVQSPRYKIIEKKQPVAFWCNPISGHNTLYWYLQNLGQGPELLIRYENEEAVDDSQLPKDRFSAERLKGVDSTLKIQPAELGDSAVYLCASSLRGVYEQYFGPGTRLTVT.

By frequency, this clonotype registers medium-sized. V and J are TRBV12-3 or TRBV12-4 and TRBJ2-5; TCRdb calls TRBD1, which cannot be checked without DNA. This CDR3 has 13 residues. CDR3 sequence reads: CASTIIGEETQYF.

The chain links TRBV6-1 to TRBJ2-7; TCRdb outputs TRBD1, but without DNA this stays unchecked. Looked up from germline, CDR1 is MNHNS and CDR2 is SASEGT. CDR3 length equals 14 residues. The chain's CDR3 is CASTLGRGYDEQYF.

V and J are TRBV11-1 and TRBJ2-4; TCRdb indicates TRBD1, and absent DNA this call remains unverified. The CDR3 has 14 residues. Looked up from germline, CDR1 is SGHAT and CDR2 is FQDESV (reference sequence). CDR3 sequence: CASHYRGRENIQYF.

CDR3 residues: CASSVLRNTEAFF. This chain joins TRBV6-1 and TRBJ1-1. The CDR3 totals 13 residues. In germline, CDR1 is MNHNS, CDR2 SASEGT.

The chain recombines TRBV5-4 with TRBJ2-5; without DNA, the TCRdb call of TRBD1 cannot be checked. This CDR3 is 14 amino acids long. Germline V gene lookup returns CDR1 SGHNT and CDR2 YYREEE (reference sequence). The CDR3: CASSLKGAGETQYF.

V and J are TRBV11-3 and TRBJ2-7; TCRdb designates TRBD1, a call that cannot be tested without DNA. The CDR3 consists of 14 residues. CDR1 is SGHNT, CDR2 YENEEA, per germline. The CDR3 here is CASSFGTGVFEQYF.

The chain employs TRBV6-6 and TRBJ1-5; lacking DNA, the TRBD1 call made by TCRdb goes unchecked. This CDR3 has 14 residues. Germline loops: CDR1 MNHNY, CDR2 SVGAGI (reference sequence). CDR3 sequence reads: CASIPTGNNQPQHF.

The gene calls are TRBV5-5 and TRBJ2-2; the TCRdb call, TRBD1, lacks DNA for checking. The CDR3 runs 14 residues. The germline V gene has CDR1 SGHKS and CDR2 YYEKEE (reference sequence). The CDR3 here is CASSLDRAAGELFF.

This rearrangement joins TRBV6-1 to TRBJ1-1; the D gene TCRdb calls, TRBD1, cannot be checked with no DNA. The CDR3 consists of 15 residues. CDR1 MNHNS and CDR2 SASEGT come from the germline V gene. CDR3 region: CASIGLGAPNTEAFF.

The chain recombines TRBV6-6 with TRBJ2-7; the TCRdb call, TRBD1, lacks DNA for checking. Germline lookup yields CDR1 MNHNY and CDR2 SVGAGI (reference sequence). The CDR3 runs 15 residues. The CDR3 sequence: CASNAGTGTWLEQYF.

By frequency, this clonotype is medium-sized. The V gene is TRBV19, the J gene TRBJ1-1. This CDR3 comprises 17 residues. Germline V gives CDR1 LNHDA, CDR2 SQIVND (reference sequence). The CDR3 is CASDSRGSYMMNTEAFF.

This clonotype is labeled medium-sized based on frequency. V and J are TRBV6-5 and TRBJ2-3; TCRdb returns TRBD1, unconfirmable since there is no DNA. This CDR3 has 14 residues. Per the germline V gene, CDR1 is MNHEY and CDR2 is SVGAGI. This CDR3 is CASSVQGVTDTQYF.

CDR3 in amino acids: CASRPNTRERGYTF. The chain carries TRBV27 and TRBJ1-2; no DNA is available, so the TRBD1 call from TCRdb remains unchecked. CDR3 length: 14 residues. The germline CDR1 and CDR2 sequences are MNHEY and SMNVEV (reference sequence).

The J gene is TRBJ2-7, the V gene TRBV11-1; the TRBD1 assignment by TCRdb is unverifiable without DNA. Germline CDR1 is SGHAT and CDR2 is FQDESV (reference sequence). This CDR3 is 15 amino acids long. CDR3 sequence reads: CASSQNLGQGAPQYF.

The chain employs TRBV7-6 and TRBJ2-5; TCRdb calls TRBD2, which cannot be checked without DNA. Germline V CDR1 and CDR2: SGHVS, FNYEAQ. This CDR3 spans 18 amino acids. CDR3: CASSLGVGLTTPQETQYF.

V and J are TRBV11-3 and TRBJ1-2. The CDR3 sequence is 17 residues long. Germline CDR1 is SGHNT and CDR2 is YENEEA. The chain's CDR3 is CASSLERGKIPNYGYTF. The whole variable domain, remainder taken from reference TRBV11-3 and TRBJ1-2, is EAGVVQSPRYKIIEKKQPVAFWCNPISGHNTLYWYLQNLGQGPELLIRYENEEAVDDSQLPKDRFSAERLKGVDSTLKIQPAELGDSAVYLCASSLERGKIPNYGYTFGSGTRLTVV.

This clonotype registers medium-sized by frequency. The chain couples TRBV19 to TRBJ2-2; TCRdb designates TRBD1, a call that cannot be tested without DNA. The CDR3 sequence is 14 residues long. Germline CDR1 reads LNHDA; CDR2 reads SQIVND (reference sequence). CDR3: CASSTGRGTGELFF.

J is TRBJ1-2 and V is TRBV18; TCRdb picks TRBD1, but there is no DNA to check that call. Germline assignment: CDR1 KGHSH and CDR2 LQKENI. The CDR3 loop spans 14 amino acids. This chain's CDR3 is CASSPMDRNYGYTF.